The 28 T cell receptor beta chains given below trace back to one sample, sequenced in a study of response to subunit inactivated influenza vaccine. TCRdb re-analysed the RT-PCR reads in MiXCR, keeping a single row per CDR3 protein. The sample lists roughly 160,000 distinct CDR3 sequences; about 10% were seen once. The sequences come from CD8+ T cells sorted from PBMCs, collected approximately 25 months after vaccination. These receptors were collected from a man aged 50-75 years who received an inactivated influenza vaccine.

This clonotype showed up many times. The V and J genes are TRBV5-6 and TRBJ2-1; 7 nucleotides align to TRBD2. Trimming took 3 bases from V and 4 from J; bases not matched to a gene: 4. This CDR3 contains 14 residues. Looked up from germline, CDR1 is SGHDT and CDR2 is YYEEEE. The CDR3 DNA follows: TGTGCCAGCAGCTGGGGACTACAATACAATGAGCAGTTCTTC. Protein product: CASSWGLQYNEQFF.

About this clonotype itself: A read error may account for a junction end that differs from germline. V usage is TRBV7-9 and J usage is TRBJ2-1, with D perhaps matching TRBD2 (5 bases). This CDR3 has 14 amino acids. Germline loops: CDR1 SEHNR, CDR2 FQNEAQ (reference sequence). The CDR3 DNA sequence: TGTGCCAGCACCTTAGGGTTCCTAGCAAATGAGCAGTTCTTC. Translation gives CASTLGFLANEQFF. The full variable domain, completed using reference TRBV7-9 and TRBJ2-1, is DTGVSQNPRHKITKRGQNVTFRCDPISEHNRLYWYRQTLGQGPEFLTYFQNEAQLEKSRLLSDRFSAERPKGSFSTLEIQRTEQGDSAMYLCASTLGFLANEQFFGPGTRLTVL.

On this clonotype: Germline is not matched at one junction end, which may reflect a read error. This chain uses TRBV7-7 with TRBJ2-5; D gene ambiguous. Germline V gene sequence: CDR1 SSHAT, CDR2 FNYEAQ (reference sequence). The CDR3 consists of 14 residues. The chain's CDR3 is CASSLSPGGETQYF. CDR3 nucleotide sequence: TGTGCTAGCAGCTTATCCCCCGGTGGGGAGACCCAGTACTTC.

This chain joins TRBV7-9 and TRBJ1-4, with 7 bases identical to TRBD1. Per the germline V gene, CDR1 is SEHNR and CDR2 is FQNEAQ (reference sequence). Unmatched junction bases numbered 9, after V lost 5 bases and J lost 6 bases. The CDR3 runs 15 residues. CDR3 residues: CASSPGQAVDEKLFF. The CDR3 nucleotides are TGTGCCAGCAGCCCAGGACAGGCAGTAGATGAAAAACTGTTTTTT.

This clonotype came up a few times. The V and J genes are TRBV18 and TRBJ2-3; either TRBD1 or TRBD2 may supply D (5 bases each). V was clipped by 6 bases and J by 0 bases, with 13 bases between them. The CDR3 contains 15 residues. CDR1 and CDR2 from the germline V gene are KGHSH and LQKENI. The DNA for the CDR3 is TGTGCCAGCTCCAACCGGGACGCCAGCACAGATACGCAGTATTTT. The encoded protein is CASSNRDASTDTQYF.

This clonotype was observed a handful of times. The chain employs TRBV19 and TRBJ2-1, with TRBD1 matching over 10 bases. Germline assignment: CDR1 LNHDA and CDR2 SQIVND (reference sequence). The CDR3 spans 14 residues. The V and J ends lost 4 bases and 7 bases, in that order; junction bases with no gene match: 4. The CDR3 region has the DNA TGTGCCAGTAGTACGGAGGACAGGGGGAATGAGCAGTTCTTC. The encoded protein is CASSTEDRGNEQFF. Full variable domain (outside the CDR3, taken from reference TRBV19 and TRBJ2-1): DGGITQSPKYLFRKEGQNVTLSCEQNLNHDAMYWYRQDPGQGLRLIYYSQIVNDFQKGDIAEGYSVSREKKESFPLTVTSAQKNPTAFYLCASSTEDRGNEQFFGPGTRLTVL.

This clonotype was counted only a few times. This may be a read error: a much more frequent sequence differs by one nucleotide. The chain uses TRBV4-3 and TRBJ2-3; D is undetermined. Germline CDR1 is LGHNA and CDR2 is YSLEER. The CDR3 covers 12 residues. The CDR3 DNA is TGCGCCAGCAGCCAGAGCACAGAGACGCAGTATTTT. This codes for CASSQSTETQYF.

The table lists this clonotype with many counts. This chain uses TRBV6-5 with TRBJ2-5, with D tentatively TRBD1 (6 bases). Trimming shortened V by 7 bases and J by 2 bases, and 17 bases separated the two germline ends. CDR1 MNHEY and CDR2 SVGAGI come from the germline V gene. This CDR3 comprises 15 residues. The CDR3 coding sequence is TGTGCCAGCATTTGGGACACTCTTTTGCAAGAGACCCAGTACTTC. Amino acid sequence: CASIWDTLLQETQYF.

The rearrangement links TRBV27 to TRBJ1-1, with D possibly being TRBD1 (5 bases). Trimming left V 3 bases short and J 4 bases short, with 12 bases between. There are 14 residues in the CDR3. Germline-derived CDR1 and CDR2 are MNHEY and SMNVEV (reference sequence). CDR3 residues: CASSLISGGTEAFF. The CDR3 region has the DNA TGTGCCAGCAGTTTGATATCGGGGGGCACTGAAGCTTTCTTT.

About this clonotype itself: Just one base apart from a much larger clone, this may be a read error. This rearrangement joins TRBV6-6 to TRBJ2-2, with D unclear. This CDR3 comprises 13 residues. Germline-derived CDR1 and CDR2 are MNHNY and SVGAGI (reference sequence). V gave up 0 bases and J gave up 5 bases, with 4 bases separating them. The CDR3, as DNA: TGTGCCAGCAGTTACTCGAGGACCGGGGAGCTGTTTTTT. This codes for CASSYSRTGELFF.

This clonotype showed up just a few times. The chain combines TRBV20-1 with TRBJ1-6; possible D gene TRBD1, 5 bases. CDR3 length: 15 amino acids. Germline values: CDR1 DFQATT, CDR2 SNEGSKA (reference sequence). V dropped 0 bases and J dropped 8 bases, with 14 bases sitting between them. The CDR3: CSARDLRSGDSPLHF. The CDR3 DNA reads as TGCAGTGCTAGAGATCTGAGGTCGGGGGATTCACCCCTCCACTTT.

V gene TRBV14 combines with J gene TRBJ2-2; D is undetermined. This CDR3 contains 14 residues. V shed 4 bases and J shed 6 bases, with 12 bases lying between them. Per germline, CDR1 SGHDN and CDR2 FVKESK. Here the CDR3 reads CASSPTVSSGELFF. The CDR3 DNA reads TGTGCCAGCAGCCCAACAGTATCGTCCGGGGAGCTGTTTTTT.

This chain joins TRBV20-1 and TRBJ2-4; TRBD1 agrees at 9 bases. The ends lost 6 bases at V and 3 bases at J; junction bases unmatched: 6. CDR1 DFQATT and CDR2 SNEGSKA come from the germline V gene (reference sequence). This CDR3 comprises 14 residues. The CDR3 sequence: CSARDREDKNIQYF. The CDR3 DNA is TGCAGTGCCAGGGACAGGGAGGACAAAAACATTCAGTACTTC.

This clonotype was seen ten or more times. One end of the junction varies from germline; a read error may be responsible. In DNA, the CDR3 is TGTGCCAGCAGCTTACCCTCCAACAATGAGCAGTTCTTC. Translation: CASSLPSNNEQFF. The V and J genes are TRBV7-9 and TRBJ2-1; D call uncertain. Germline CDR1 SEHNR, CDR2 FQNEAQ (reference sequence). The CDR3 sequence is 13 residues long.

V usage is TRBV20-1 and J usage is TRBJ2-7, with TRBD1 matching 7 bases. From germline, CDR1 is DFQATT and CDR2 SNEGSKA (reference sequence). There are 15 residues in the CDR3. With 0 bases clipped from V and 3 bases from J, the junction kept 8 bases outside the gene matches. CDR3 DNA sequence: TGCAGTGCTAGAGATATACAGGGGAAAAACTACGAGCAGTACTTC. Its protein product is CSARDIQGKNYEQYF.

This clonotype was counted only a few times. The chain links TRBV5-6 to TRBJ2-1, with TRBD2 matching over 8 bases. CDR3 length: 16 amino acids. The V gene's germline CDR1 is SGHDT and CDR2 YYEEEE. V trimming: 0 bases; J trimming: 3 bases; junction bases outside the gene matches: 5. CDR3 in amino acids: CASSLVGLEFYNEQFF. The CDR3 coding sequence is TGTGCCAGCAGCTTGGTGGGACTAGAGTTCTACAATGAGCAGTTCTTC.

This clonotype was observed many times. This chain connects TRBV6-5 to TRBJ2-7; no clear D gene. The CDR3 extends over 14 amino acids. Trimming cost V 0 bases and J 5 bases, with 11 bases left between them. Germline assignment: CDR1 MNHEY and CDR2 SVGAGI. CDR3 coding DNA: TGTGCCAGCAGTTACTCTCTGGGTTCGGACGAGCAGTACTTC. It encodes CASSYSLGSDEQYF.

The genes are TRBV9 and TRBJ2-1; 12 bases agree with TRBD2. CDR3 length: 15 residues. Losses at the gene ends were 5 bases for V and 7 bases for J; bases not matched to a gene: 7. Germline loops: CDR1 SGDLS, CDR2 YYNGEE. The DNA of the CDR3 is TGTGCCAGCAGGGCCGGGACTAGCGGGCCGAATGAGCAGTTCTTC. Amino acids: CASRAGTSGPNEQFF.

This rearrangement joins TRBV20-1 to TRBJ2-7; 7 positions match TRBD2. Germline loops: CDR1 DFQATT, CDR2 SNEGSKA (reference sequence). The CDR3 runs to 14 residues. V was pared by 4 bases and J by 4 bases, with 10 bases of the junction left unmatched. The CDR3 loop reads CSATSLADTYEQYF. CDR3 nucleotides: TGCAGTGCTACGTCCCTAGCGGATACTTACGAGCAGTACTTC.

This clonotype has only a few counts. This chain joins TRBV9 and TRBJ1-2; D gene unclear. The germline gives CDR1 SGDLS, CDR2 YYNGEE. CDR3 length: 11 amino acids. The germline V and J ends were trimmed by 3 bases and 6 bases, with 6 bases remaining between them. CDR3 in amino acids: CASSAADGYTF. The CDR3 DNA sequence: TGTGCCAGCAGCGCGGCAGATGGCTACACCTTC.

This clonotype was detected a few times. The V call is TRBV4-3, the J call TRBJ2-4; 7 nucleotides match TRBD2. Trimming took 4 bases from V and 6 from J; bases not matched to a gene: 6. The CDR3 spans 14 residues. Germline V gene lookup returns CDR1 LGHNA and CDR2 YSLEER. The CDR3 loop reads CASSLGGDGNIQYF. CDR3 sequence (DNA): TGCGCCAGCAGCCTTGGGGGGGACGGAAACATTCAGTACTTC.

This clonotype has more than one count but fewer than ten. V and J are TRBV28 and TRBJ2-3; D not certain. Germline values: CDR1 MDHEN, CDR2 SYDVKM. With 0 bases removed from V and 6 bases from J, the gap between germline ends came to 7 bases. CDR3 length equals 13 residues. CDR3 DNA: TGTGCCAGCAGTTTATGGATGGGGGATACGCAGTATTTT. Translating gives CASSLWMGDTQYF.

This clonotype was counted a few times. One junction end disagrees with the germline gene, perhaps due to a read error. The chain couples TRBV28 to TRBJ2-7; TRBD1 or TRBD2 may be the D gene (5 bases each). This CDR3 spans 16 amino acids. CDR1 and CDR2 from the germline V gene are MDHEN and SYDVKM. The CDR3 spells CASSLWDPNGAYEQYF. The CDR3 coding sequence is TGTGCCAGCAGTCTATGGGACCCTAATGGGGCTTACGAGCAGTACTTC. Based on the CDR3 plus reference TRBV28 and TRBJ2-7, the full variable domain is DVKVTQSSRYLVKRTGEKVFLECVQDMDHENMFWYRQDPGLGLRLIYFSYDVKMKEKGDIPEGYSVSREKKERFSLILESASTNQTSMYLCASSLWDPNGAYEQYFGPGTRLTVT.

The sample holds many counts of this clonotype. The chain links TRBV3-1 to TRBJ2-7; D may be TRBD1 (5 bases). This CDR3 is 14 amino acids long. CDR1 LGHDT and CDR2 YNNKEL come from the germline V gene (reference sequence). V lost 0 bases, J lost 4 bases, and 10 bases lay in between. The CDR3 loop reads CASSQEGRVYEQYF. CDR3 nucleotide sequence: TGTGCCAGCAGCCAAGAGGGCAGGGTTTACGAGCAGTACTTC.

The CDR3 loop is CASSLRTSGSNEQFF. The CDR3 bases are TGTGCCAGCAGCCTTCGGACTAGCGGGAGCAATGAGCAGTTCTTC. The rearrangement joins TRBV11-1 to TRBJ2-1; 13 nucleotides agree with TRBD2. The CDR3 covers 15 residues. Germline values: CDR1 SGHAT, CDR2 FQDESV (reference sequence). The trim removed 5 bases at V and 6 bases at J, leaving 4 bases unmatched.

By share, this clonotype ranks as medium-sized. The chain joins TRBV12-3 or TRBV12-4 to TRBJ2-7; 13 bases match TRBD2. V was clipped by 4 bases and J by 7 bases; unmatched bases: 4. CDR3 length: 14 residues. CDR3 loop: CASSSGTSGVEQYF. For the CDR3, the DNA is TGTGCCAGCAGTTCCGGGACTAGCGGGGTAGAGCAGTACTTC.

The chain is built from TRBV14 and TRBJ1-4, with TRBD1 matching over 7 bases. The CDR3 spans 15 residues. With V trimmed by 4 bases and J by 2 bases, 4 bases remained unmatched. Germline values: CDR1 SGHDN, CDR2 FVKESK. The CDR3 loop is CASSPMTGTNEKLFF. For the CDR3, the DNA is TGTGCCAGCAGCCCGATGACAGGGACTAATGAAAAACTGTTTTTT.

The chain uses TRBV18 and TRBJ1-1, with D possibly TRBD1 on 5 matching bases. The germline V gene encodes CDR1 KGHSH and CDR2 LQKENI. The CDR3 consists of 17 residues. V shed 3 bases and J shed 2 bases, with 19 bases lying between them. The CDR3 DNA reads TGTGCCAGCTCACCCGACAGAATTCACGTTAGTAACACTGAAGCTTTCTTT. It is translated as CASSPDRIHVSNTEAFF.